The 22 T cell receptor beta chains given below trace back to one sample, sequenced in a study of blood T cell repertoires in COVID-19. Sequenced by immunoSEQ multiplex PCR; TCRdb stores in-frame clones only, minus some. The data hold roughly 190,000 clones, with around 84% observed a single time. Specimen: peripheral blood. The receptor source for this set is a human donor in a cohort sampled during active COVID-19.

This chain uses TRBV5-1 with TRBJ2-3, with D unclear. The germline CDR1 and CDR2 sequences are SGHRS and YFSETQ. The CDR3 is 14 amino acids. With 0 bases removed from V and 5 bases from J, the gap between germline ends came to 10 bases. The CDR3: CASSLASALDTQYF. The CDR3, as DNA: TGCGCCAGCAGCTTGGCCAGCGCGCTAGATACGCAGTATTTT.

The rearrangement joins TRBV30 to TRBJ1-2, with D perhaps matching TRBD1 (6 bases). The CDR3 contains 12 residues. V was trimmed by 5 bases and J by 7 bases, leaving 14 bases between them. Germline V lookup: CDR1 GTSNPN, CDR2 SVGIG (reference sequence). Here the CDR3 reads CAWGSTGRGYTF. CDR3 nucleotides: TGTGCCTGGGGATCGACAGGACGTGGCTACACCTTC.

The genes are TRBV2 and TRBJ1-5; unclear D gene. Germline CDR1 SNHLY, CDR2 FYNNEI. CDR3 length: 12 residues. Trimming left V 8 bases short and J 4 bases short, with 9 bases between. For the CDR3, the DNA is TGTGCCAGCGTGTCTAGTAATCAGCCCCAGCATTTT. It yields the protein CASVSSNQPQHF.

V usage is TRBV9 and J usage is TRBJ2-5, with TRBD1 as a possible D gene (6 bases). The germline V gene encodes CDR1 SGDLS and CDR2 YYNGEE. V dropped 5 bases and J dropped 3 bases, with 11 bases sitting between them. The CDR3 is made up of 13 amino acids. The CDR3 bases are TGTGCCAGCAGTGCTACAGGGAAAGAGACCCAGTACTTC. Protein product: CASSATGKETQYF.

CDR3 region: CASSLSRSRPEAFF. The CDR3 nucleotides are TGCGCCAGCAGCTTAAGCAGGTCCCGACCTGAAGCTTTCTTT. The chain joins TRBV5-1 to TRBJ1-1; D call uncertain. The CDR3 covers 14 residues. Per the germline V gene, CDR1 is SGHRS and CDR2 is YFSETQ. The V gene lost 2 bases and the J gene lost 6 bases, with 14 bases spanning the gap. Combining the CDR3 with reference TRBV5-1 and TRBJ1-1 gives the whole variable domain KAGVTQTPRYLIKTRGQQVTLSCSPISGHRSVSWYQQTPGQGLQFLFEYFSETQRNKGNFPGRFSGRQFSNSRSEMNVSTLELGDSALYLCASSLSRSRPEAFFGQGTRLTVV.

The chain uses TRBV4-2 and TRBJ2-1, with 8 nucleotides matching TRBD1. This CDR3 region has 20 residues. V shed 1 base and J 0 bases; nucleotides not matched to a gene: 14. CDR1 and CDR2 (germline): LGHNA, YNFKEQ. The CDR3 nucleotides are TGTGCCAGCAGCCAAGTGGTCGGACAGGGAGGTGCCAGCTCCTACAATGAGCAGTTCTTC. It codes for CASSQVVGQGGASSYNEQFF.

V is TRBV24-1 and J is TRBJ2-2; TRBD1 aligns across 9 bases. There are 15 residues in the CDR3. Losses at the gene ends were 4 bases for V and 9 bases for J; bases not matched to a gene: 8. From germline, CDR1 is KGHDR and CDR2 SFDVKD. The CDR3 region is CATSDRRDRERELFF. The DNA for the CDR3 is TGTGCCACCAGTGACCGCCGGGACAGGGAACGGGAGCTGTTTTTT.

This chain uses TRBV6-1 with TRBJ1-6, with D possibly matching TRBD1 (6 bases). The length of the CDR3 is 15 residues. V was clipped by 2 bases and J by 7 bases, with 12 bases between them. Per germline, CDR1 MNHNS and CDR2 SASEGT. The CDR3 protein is CASSESGGFNSPLHF. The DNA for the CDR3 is TGTGCCAGCAGTGAAAGTGGGGGCTTCAATTCACCCCTCCACTTT.

CDR3 bases: TGCAGCAGTACCGGGGTGGGGGCAGGATATGGCTACACCTTC. This sequence encodes CSSTGVGAGYGYTF. J is TRBJ1-2 and V is TRBV29-1, with a tentative D call TRBD1 (6 bases). Germline-derived CDR1 and CDR2 are SQVTM and ANQGSEA. The CDR3 has 14 residues. Trimming stripped 8 bases from V and 5 bases from J, with 21 bases between.

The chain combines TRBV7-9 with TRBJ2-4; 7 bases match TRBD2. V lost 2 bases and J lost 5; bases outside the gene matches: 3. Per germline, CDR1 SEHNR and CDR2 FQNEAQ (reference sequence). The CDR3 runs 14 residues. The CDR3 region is CASSLLREENIQYF. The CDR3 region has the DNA TGTGCCAGCAGCTTACTCCGGGAGGAAAACATTCAGTACTTC.

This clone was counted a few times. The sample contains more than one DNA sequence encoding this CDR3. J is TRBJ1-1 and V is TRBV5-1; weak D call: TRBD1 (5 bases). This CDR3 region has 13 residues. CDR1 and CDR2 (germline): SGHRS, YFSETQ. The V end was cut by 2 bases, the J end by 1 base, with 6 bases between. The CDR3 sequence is CASSFQGNTEAFF. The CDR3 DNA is TGCGCCAGCAGCTTTCAGGGGAACACTGAAGCTTTCTTT.

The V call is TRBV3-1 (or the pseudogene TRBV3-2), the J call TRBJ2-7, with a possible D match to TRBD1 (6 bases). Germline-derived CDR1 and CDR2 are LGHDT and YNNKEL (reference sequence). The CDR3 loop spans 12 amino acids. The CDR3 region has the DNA TGTGTCCAGGGGAACAGGCCCTACGAGCAGTACGTC. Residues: CVQGNRPYEQYV.

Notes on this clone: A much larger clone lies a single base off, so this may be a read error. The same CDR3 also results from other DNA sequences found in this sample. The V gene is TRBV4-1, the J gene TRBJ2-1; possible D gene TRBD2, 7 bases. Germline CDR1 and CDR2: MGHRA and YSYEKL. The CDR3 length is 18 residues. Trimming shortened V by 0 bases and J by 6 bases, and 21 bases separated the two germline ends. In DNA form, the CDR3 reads TGCGCCAGCAGCCAAGATATGGGGGCTGCGGGAGAAGGCAATGAGCAGTTCTTC. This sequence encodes CASSQDMGAAGEGNEQFF.

The CDR3 spells CASSSPEAGRQNEQFF. CDR3 nucleotides: TGTGCCAGTAGTTCACCCGAGGCAGGGAGGCAGAATGAGCAGTTCTTC. This chain links TRBV19 with TRBJ2-1; TRBD2 is a possible D gene (6 bases). Between the trimmed V and J ends, which lost 5 bases and 7 bases, there was a span of 21 bases. This CDR3 contains 16 residues. Germline V gives CDR1 LNHDA, CDR2 SQIVND (reference sequence).

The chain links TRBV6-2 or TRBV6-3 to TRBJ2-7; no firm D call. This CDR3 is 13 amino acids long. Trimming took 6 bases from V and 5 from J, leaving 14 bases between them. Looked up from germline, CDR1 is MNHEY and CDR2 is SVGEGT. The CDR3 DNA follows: TGTGCCAGCAGCCGCGGCCGTAGCAACGAGCAGTACGTC. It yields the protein CASSRGRSNEQYV.

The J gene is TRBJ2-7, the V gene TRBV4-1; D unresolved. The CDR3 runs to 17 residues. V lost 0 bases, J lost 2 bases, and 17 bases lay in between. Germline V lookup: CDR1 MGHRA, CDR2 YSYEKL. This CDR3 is CASSQDIRDWITYEQYF. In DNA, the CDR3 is TGCGCCAGCAGCCAAGATATAAGAGACTGGATTACCTACGAGCAGTACTTC.

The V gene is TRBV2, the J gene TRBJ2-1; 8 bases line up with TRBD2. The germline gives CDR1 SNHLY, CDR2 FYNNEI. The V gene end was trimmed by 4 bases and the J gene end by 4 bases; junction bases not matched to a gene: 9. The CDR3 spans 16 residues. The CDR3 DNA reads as TGTGCCAGCAGTGCGGAAGGGCGGGGGGCTTACAATGAGCAGTTCTTC. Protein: CASSAEGRGAYNEQFF.

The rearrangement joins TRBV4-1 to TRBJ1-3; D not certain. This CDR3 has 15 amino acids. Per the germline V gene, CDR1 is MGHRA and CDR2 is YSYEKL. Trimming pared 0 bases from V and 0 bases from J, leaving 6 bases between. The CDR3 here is CASSQDRFSGNTIYF. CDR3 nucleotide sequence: TGCGCCAGCAGCCAAGACAGGTTCTCTGGAAACACCATATATTTT.

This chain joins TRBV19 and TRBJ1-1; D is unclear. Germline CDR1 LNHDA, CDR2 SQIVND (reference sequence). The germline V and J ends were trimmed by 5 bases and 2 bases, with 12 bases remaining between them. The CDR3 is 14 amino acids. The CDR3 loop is CASSSQVLNTEAFF. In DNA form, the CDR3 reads TGTGCCAGTAGTTCCCAGGTCCTCAACACTGAAGCTTTCTTT.

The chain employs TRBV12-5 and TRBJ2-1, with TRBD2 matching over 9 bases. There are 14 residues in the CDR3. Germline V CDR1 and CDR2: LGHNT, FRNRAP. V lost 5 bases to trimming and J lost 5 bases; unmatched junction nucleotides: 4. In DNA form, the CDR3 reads TGTGCTAGTGGTCCAGCGGGGGGAGACAATGAGCAGTTCTTC. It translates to CASGPAGGDNEQFF.

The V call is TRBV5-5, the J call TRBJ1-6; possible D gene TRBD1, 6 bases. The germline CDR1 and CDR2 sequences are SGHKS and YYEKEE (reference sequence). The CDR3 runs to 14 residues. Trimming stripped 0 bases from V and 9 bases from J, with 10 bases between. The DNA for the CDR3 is TGTGCCAGCAGCTTGGCAGGGGAGGGTTCACCCCTCCACTTT. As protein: CASSLAGEGSPLHF.

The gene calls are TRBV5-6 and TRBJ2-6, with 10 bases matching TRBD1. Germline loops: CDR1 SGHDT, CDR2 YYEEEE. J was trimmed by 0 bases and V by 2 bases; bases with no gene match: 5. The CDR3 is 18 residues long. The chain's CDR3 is CASSFDRGRISGANVLTF. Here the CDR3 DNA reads TGTGCCAGCAGCTTCGACAGGGGGCGTATCTCTGGGGCCAACGTCCTGACTTTC.